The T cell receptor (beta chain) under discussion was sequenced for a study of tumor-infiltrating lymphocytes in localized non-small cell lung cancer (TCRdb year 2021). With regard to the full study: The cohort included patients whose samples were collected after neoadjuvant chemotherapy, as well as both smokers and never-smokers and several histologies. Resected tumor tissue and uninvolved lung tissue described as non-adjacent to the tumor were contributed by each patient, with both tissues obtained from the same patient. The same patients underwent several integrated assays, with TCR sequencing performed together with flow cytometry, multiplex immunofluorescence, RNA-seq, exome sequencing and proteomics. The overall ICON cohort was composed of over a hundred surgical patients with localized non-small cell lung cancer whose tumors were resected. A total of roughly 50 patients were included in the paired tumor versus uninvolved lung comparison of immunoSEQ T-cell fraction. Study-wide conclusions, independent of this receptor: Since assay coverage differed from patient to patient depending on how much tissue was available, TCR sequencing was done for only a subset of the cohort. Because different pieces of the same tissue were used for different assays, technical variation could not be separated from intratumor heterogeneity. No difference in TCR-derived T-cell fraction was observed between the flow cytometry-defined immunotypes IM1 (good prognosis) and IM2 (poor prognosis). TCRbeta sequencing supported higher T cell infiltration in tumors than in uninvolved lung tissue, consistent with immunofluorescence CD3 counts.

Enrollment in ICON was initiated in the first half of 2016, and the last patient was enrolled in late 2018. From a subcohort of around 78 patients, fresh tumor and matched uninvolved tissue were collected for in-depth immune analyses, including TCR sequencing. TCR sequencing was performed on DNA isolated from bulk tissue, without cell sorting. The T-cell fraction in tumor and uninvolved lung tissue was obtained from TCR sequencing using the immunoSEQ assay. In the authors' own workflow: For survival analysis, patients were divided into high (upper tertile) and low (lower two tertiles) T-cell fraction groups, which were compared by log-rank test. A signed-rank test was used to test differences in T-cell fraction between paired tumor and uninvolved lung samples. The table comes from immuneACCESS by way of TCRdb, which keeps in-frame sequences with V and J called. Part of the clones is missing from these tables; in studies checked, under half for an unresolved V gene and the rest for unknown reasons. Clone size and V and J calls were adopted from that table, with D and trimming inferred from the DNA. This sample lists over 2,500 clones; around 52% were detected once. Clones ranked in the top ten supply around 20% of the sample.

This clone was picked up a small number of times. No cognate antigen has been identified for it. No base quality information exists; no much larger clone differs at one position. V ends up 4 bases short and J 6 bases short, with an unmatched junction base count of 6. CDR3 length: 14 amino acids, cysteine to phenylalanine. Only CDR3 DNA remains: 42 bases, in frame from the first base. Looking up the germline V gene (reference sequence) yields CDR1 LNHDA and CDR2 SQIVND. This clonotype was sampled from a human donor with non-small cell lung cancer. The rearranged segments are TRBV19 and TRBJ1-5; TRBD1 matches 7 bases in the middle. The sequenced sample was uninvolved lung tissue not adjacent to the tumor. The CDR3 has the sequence CASSKGAGGQPQHF. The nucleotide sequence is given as TGTGCCAGTAGTAAAGGGGCAGGGGGTCAGCCCCAGCATTTT.